This T cell receptor (beta chain) comes out of a study of cytomegalovirus exposure and HLA in healthy donors. Worth noting for this clone: As yet, its antigen is unknown. This same CDR3 is encoded by further DNA sequences in the sample.

The PCR made use of 60 Vbeta and 13 Jbeta primers. The protocol was immunoSEQ multiplex PCR, while the TCRdb copy is restricted to in-frame clones and leaves out a portion. Here the sample spans 150,000 to 200,000 clones, roughly 70% being singletons. Germline V gene sequence: CDR1 SGHTA, CDR2 FQGNSA. Between the trimmed V and J ends, which lost 2 bases and 1 base, there was a span of 4 bases. This CDR3 region has 13 residues. Study results and caveats: Clonal expansion was found to be greater in HLA-associated TCR beta chains than in equally common others in a later analysis. Within a later analysis, the majority of CMV-associated TCR beta chains appeared HLA-restricted. CMV serostatus was the sole immune exposure information available. Earlier findings revealed that most TCR beta V segments proved productive either about 87% or about 30% of the time.

Sample: PBMCs. The V and J genes are TRBV7-2 and TRBJ2-3, with no clear D. The clonotype comes from a man in his forties or fifties in good health and CMV-seropositive. The CDR3 loop is CASSLYGTDTQYF. The DNA for the CDR3 is TGTGCCAGCAGCTTATATGGCACAGATACGCAGTATTTT.